These 25 T cell receptor beta chains came from one sample sequenced in a study of neurological immune-mediated disorders. TCRdb fed the 5' RACE reads into MiXCR, producing one record per CDR3 protein. The table lists roughly 50,000 distinct CDR3 sequences, approximately 4.5% of them singletons, with approximately 5.4% in the top ten. The specimen was PBMCs. Receptor source: a woman aged 60-70 years with multiple sclerosis.

There are many counts of this clonotype. This chain uses TRBV6-5 with TRBJ1-1; a possible D gene is TRBD1 (5 bases). CDR3 length equals 14 residues. CDR1 MNHEY and CDR2 SVGAGI come from the germline V gene. V shed 7 bases and J shed 3 bases, with 15 bases lying between them. The CDR3 coding sequence is TGTGCCAGCATGCTTTGGGGCCTCGACACTGAAGCTTTCTTT. It encodes CASMLWGLDTEAFF.

The genes are TRBV27 and TRBJ2-7; D remains ambiguous. This CDR3 has 16 residues. The V end lost 5 bases, the J end lost 0 bases, and 17 bases lay between the germline ends. The V gene's germline CDR1 is MNHEY and CDR2 SMNVEV (reference sequence). CDR3 in amino acids: CASSLISRRYSYEQYV. For the CDR3, the DNA is TGTGCCAGCAGTCTTATTTCGAGACGGTACTCCTACGAGCAGTACGTC.

The chain couples TRBV10-3 to TRBJ2-1; D not resolved. The CDR3 loop spans 11 amino acids. The ends were cut back, 0 bases at V and 13 bases at J, with 7 bases in the middle. Germline lookup yields CDR1 ENHRY and CDR2 SYGVKD. The CDR3 region has the DNA TGTGCCATCAGTGAGTCGATACAACAGTTCTTC. Protein product: CAISESIQQFF.

This clonotype showed up just once. A much bigger clone sits one base away, suggesting this may be a read error. The chain recombines TRBV20-1 with TRBJ1-1, with D unresolved. This CDR3 has 12 residues. CDR1 and CDR2 from the germline V gene are DFQATT and SNEGSKA (reference sequence). The ends were cut back, 0 bases at V and 7 bases at J, with 9 bases in the middle. The DNA of the CDR3 is TGCAGTGCTAGAGAGGCAGTGGGTGAAGCTTTCTTT. Translation: CSAREAVGEAFF.

This clonotype was detected only a few times. The rearrangement uses TRBV20-1 and TRBJ1-6; no clear D gene. The CDR3 is made up of 13 amino acids. The germline gives CDR1 DFQATT, CDR2 SNEGSKA (reference sequence). The ends were cut back, 5 bases at V and 8 bases at J, with 13 bases in the middle. The CDR3 loop reads CSAFSGTDSPLHF. As DNA, the CDR3 is TGCAGTGCTTTTTCGGGAACGGATTCACCCCTCCACTTT.

This clonotype was picked up a small number of times. The J gene is TRBJ2-3, the V gene TRBV5-1; D may be TRBD2 (6 bases). The CDR3 has 12 amino acids. V was cut by 4 bases and J by 3 bases, with 6 bases left in between. Germline V CDR1 and CDR2: SGHRS, YFSETQ. The CDR3 region is CASSAGTDTQYF. In DNA form, the CDR3 reads TGCGCCAGCAGCGCGGGGACAGATACGCAGTATTTT. The full variable domain, completed using reference TRBV5-1 and TRBJ2-3, is KAGVTQTPRYLIKTRGQQVTLSCSPISGHRSVSWYQQTPGQGLQFLFEYFSETQRNKGNFPGRFSGRQFSNSRSEMNVSTLELGDSALYLCASSAGTDTQYFGPGTRLTVL.

The chain links TRBV7-6 to TRBJ2-5; D perhaps matches TRBD2 (5 bases). Trimming cost V 1 base and J 3 bases, with 9 bases left between them. The CDR3 consists of 14 residues. Germline CDR1 is SGHVS and CDR2 is FNYEAQ. Here the CDR3 reads CASSLEAVKETQYF. DNA of the CDR3: TGTGCCAGCAGCTTAGAAGCGGTTAAAGAGACCCAGTACTTC.

This clonotype was recorded many times. The rearrangement uses TRBV28 and TRBJ2-1, with 8 bases aligning to TRBD2. Germline assignment: CDR1 MDHEN and CDR2 SYDVKM. CDR3 length equals 15 residues. The ends lost 2 bases at V and 2 bases at J; junction bases unmatched: 2. This CDR3 is CASSLGGLAYNEQFF. DNA of the CDR3: TGTGCCAGCAGTTTAGGGGGACTAGCCTACAATGAGCAGTTCTTC.

This clonotype occurred many times. CDR3 region: CASSTRVGDEKLFF. The CDR3 coding sequence is TGCGCCAGCAGCACGAGGGTGGGAGATGAAAAACTGTTTTTT. V gene TRBV5-1 combines with J gene TRBJ1-4, with D hard to call. The CDR3 has 14 residues. CDR1 and CDR2 (germline): SGHRS, YFSETQ. Trimming shortened V by 4 bases and J by 6 bases, and 13 bases separated the two germline ends.

This clonotype has a handful of counts. The V call is TRBV20-1, the J call TRBJ1-1, with D perhaps matching TRBD1 (5 bases). Germline loops: CDR1 DFQATT, CDR2 SNEGSKA (reference sequence). Trimming took off 6 bases at V and 1 base at J, with 9 bases between the two ends. The CDR3 covers 12 residues. CDR3 protein: CSALTENTEAFF. The CDR3 DNA is TGCAGTGCCTTGACAGAGAACACTGAAGCTTTCTTT.

This clonotype was detected many times. The chain combines TRBV6-1 with TRBJ2-1, with TRBD1 matching over 9 bases. This CDR3 is 15 amino acids long. Trimming removed 6 bases from V and 9 bases from J; junction bases left unmatched: 12. Looked up from germline, CDR1 is MNHNS and CDR2 is SASEGT. The CDR3 reads CASRPRTGVGGEQFF. The DNA of the CDR3 is TGTGCCAGCAGGCCCCGGACAGGGGTTGGTGGTGAGCAGTTCTTC.

This clonotype was observed a handful of times. V is TRBV5-1 and J is TRBJ2-5; D gene unclear. V was trimmed by 5 bases and J by 1 base, leaving 12 bases between them. There are 14 residues in the CDR3. In germline, CDR1 is SGHRS, CDR2 YFSETQ. In DNA, the CDR3 is TGCGCCAGCAGGGCAACATCTGTCCAAGAGACCCAGTACTTC. Translating gives CASRATSVQETQYF.

The table lists this clonotype with many counts. V usage is TRBV5-6 and J usage is TRBJ1-2; the D gene is possibly TRBD1 (5 bases). Trimming left V 7 bases short and J 5 bases short, with 24 bases between. Looked up from germline, CDR1 is SGHDT and CDR2 is YYEEEE. This CDR3 contains 16 residues. DNA of the CDR3: TGTGCCAGCGCCCCTAGGGACGGTGGATTTGTTTATGGCTACACCTTC. Protein sequence: CASAPRDGGFVYGYTF.

This clonotype was detected ten times or more. This chain joins TRBV18 and TRBJ1-2; the D is unclear. V lost 3 bases to trimming and J lost 5 bases, with 16 bases between them. This CDR3 has 15 residues. Germline CDR1 is KGHSH and CDR2 is LQKENI. The CDR3 DNA reads as TGTGCCAGCTCACCGGACGGCCTCGGACTTTATGGCTACACCTTC. This gives the protein CASSPDGLGLYGYTF.

This clonotype was detected many times. For the CDR3, the DNA is TGTGCCACCAGCGTCCGGGGAAGGGGCAATCAGCCCCAGCATTTT. This translates into CATSVRGRGNQPQHF. J is TRBJ1-5 and V is TRBV15; no clear D gene. From germline, CDR1 is LNHNV and CDR2 YYDKDF (reference sequence). V was shortened by 5 bases and J by 2 bases, with 13 bases between the two germline ends. CDR3 length equals 15 residues. Drawing the rest from reference TRBV15 and TRBJ1-5, the complete variable domain is DAMVIQNPRYQVTQFGKPVTLSCSQTLNHNVMYWYQQKSSQAPKLLFHYYDKDFNNEADTPDNFQSRRPNTSFCFLDIRSPGLGDTAMYLCATSVRGRGNQPQHFGDGTRLSIL.

This clonotype was detected ten times or more. The genes are TRBV20-1 and TRBJ2-1; unclear D gene. Trimming took off 3 bases at V and 6 bases at J, with 18 bases between the two ends. The germline CDR1 and CDR2 sequences are DFQATT and SNEGSKA (reference sequence). The CDR3 covers 15 residues. For the CDR3, the DNA is TGCAGTGCTAGCCACCTTCTCGGGTCAGTCAATGAGCAGTTCTTC. It is translated as CSASHLLGSVNEQFF.

J is TRBJ2-3 and V is TRBV6-5; 7 nucleotides line up with TRBD1. This CDR3 contains 14 residues. J gave up 1 base and V 8 bases, and 6 bases lay outside the gene matches. CDR1 is MNHEY, CDR2 SVGAGI, per germline. The CDR3 region is CASGKTGGTDTQYF. The CDR3 DNA follows: TGTGCCAGCGGGAAAACAGGGGGCACAGATACGCAGTATTTT.

In its sample, this clonotype was seen many times. The chain is built from TRBV6-2 or TRBV6-3 and TRBJ2-3; 11 positions match TRBD1. The CDR3 loop spans 13 amino acids. V was pared by 10 bases and J by 7 bases, with 7 bases of the junction left unmatched. Germline V gene lookup returns CDR1 MNHEY and CDR2 SVGEGT. CDR3 sequence reads: CATTGTGGNTQYF. The CDR3 DNA reads TGTGCCACGACCGGGACAGGGGGAAATACGCAGTATTTT.

In this sample, this clonotype turned up a few times. The chain joins TRBV20-1 to TRBJ2-7; D call uncertain. Trimming took 0 bases from V and 9 from J, leaving 15 bases between them. The germline V gene encodes CDR1 DFQATT and CDR2 SNEGSKA (reference sequence). The CDR3 contains 13 residues. This CDR3 is CSARDQTLLGQYV. The CDR3 DNA sequence: TGCAGTGCTAGAGACCAGACACTCTTGGGGCAGTACGTC.

The V call is TRBV5-1, the J call TRBJ1-1; TRBD1 might be the D (5 bases). CDR1 and CDR2 from the germline V gene are SGHRS and YFSETQ. The V end lost 4 bases, the J end lost 4 bases, and 17 bases lay between the germline ends. The CDR3 is made up of 15 amino acids. CDR3: CASSPSGGKSTEAFF. CDR3 bases: TGCGCCAGCAGCCCCTCGGGGGGGAAAAGCACTGAAGCTTTCTTT.

This clonotype was recorded a few times. This chain joins TRBV9 and TRBJ2-5, with TRBD2 matching over 9 bases. The V segment lost 1 base and the J segment 4 bases; nucleotides outside the gene matches: 5. This CDR3 has 15 amino acids. CDR1 is SGDLS and CDR2 is YYNGEE in the germline V gene. Here the CDR3 reads CASSVSGGPLETQYF. The CDR3 DNA sequence: TGTGCCAGCAGCGTAAGCGGGGGGCCGCTAGAGACCCAGTACTTC. Supplemented by reference TRBV9 and TRBJ2-5, the full variable domain reads DSGVTQTPKHLITATGQRVTLRCSPRSGDLSVYWYQQSLDQGLQFLIQYYNGEERAKGNILERFSAQQFPDLHSELNLSSLELGDSALYFCASSVSGGPLETQYFGPGTRLLVL.

The V call is TRBV20-1, the J call TRBJ2-5; TRBD1 matches 8 bases. The CDR3 runs 15 residues. In germline, CDR1 is DFQATT, CDR2 SNEGSKA (reference sequence). The ends lost 6 bases at V and 0 bases at J; junction bases unmatched: 9. For the CDR3, the DNA is TGCAGTGCCAGTACAGGGGGATCGTACCAAGAGACCCAGTACTTC. This encodes CSASTGGSYQETQYF.

This clonotype was seen ten or more times. The chain uses TRBV5-1 and TRBJ2-1; possible D gene TRBD1, 6 bases. The V gene's germline CDR1 is SGHRS and CDR2 YFSETQ. The V and J ends lost 3 bases and 4 bases respectively, with 14 bases between them. The CDR3 is 15 amino acids. The CDR3 sequence is CASSSHRVGYNEQFF. The CDR3 bases are TGCGCCAGCAGCTCCCACAGGGTAGGTTACAATGAGCAGTTCTTC.

In its sample, this clonotype was seen many times. The rearrangement joins TRBV7-9 to TRBJ1-2; D uncertain. CDR3 size: 13 residues. The V and J ends lost 7 bases and 1 base respectively, with 10 bases between them. Germline assignment: CDR1 SEHNR and CDR2 FQNEAQ (reference sequence). Written as DNA, the CDR3 is TGTGCCAGCACCCGAGCCGTTAACTATGGCTACACCTTC. Protein product: CASTRAVNYGYTF.

This clonotype has ten or more counts. The V call is TRBV5-1, the J call TRBJ1-5; tentatively, D is TRBD1 (6 bases). Trimming removed 4 bases from V and 2 bases from J, with 13 bases in between. Germline V gene lookup returns CDR1 SGHRS and CDR2 YFSETQ. This CDR3 is 15 amino acids long. The DNA of the CDR3 is TGCGCCAGCAGCATCGGGGGCGGCGGCAATCAGCCCCAGCATTTT. It translates to CASSIGGGGNQPQHF.